The present T cell receptor beta chain was sequenced within a study of T and B cells in COVID-19 patients. BIOMED2 TRB-A/B primer pools were used in multiplex TRB PCR. In TCRdb, the multiplex PCR reads were re-called with MiXCR into one record per CDR3 protein. The sample lists roughly 9,500 distinct CDR3 sequences, 25% to 30% occurring once. Each TRB amplification used about 250-550 ng of genomic DNA from blood. Trimming left V 5 bases short and J 4 bases short, with 11 bases between. This CDR3 has 13 residues. Germline values: CDR1 MNHEY, CDR2 SVGAGI. The sequenced sample consisted of blood. This TCR was recovered from a human donor who had recovered from COVID-19. The V gene is TRBV6-5, the J gene TRBJ1-1, with a possible D match to TRBD1 (5 bases). The CDR3 spells CASSPPRGTEAFF. The CDR3 DNA reads TGTGCCAGCAGTCCCCCTAGGGGCACTGAAGCTTTCTTT.